This T cell receptor beta chain was sequenced for a study of vaccination and CD4 T cells after COVID-19. Study overall: The post-vaccine samples came a median roughly 72 days after dose two (range 14 to 241). Culture controls were given either a CEFX pool, an HIV-1 Nef pool, or no peptide.

The study sequenced cultured CD4+ T cell DNA using the Oncomine TCR Beta short-read assay. TCRdb independently ran MiXCR on the PCR reads; one entry per CDR3 protein. The table records around 18,000 distinct CDR3 sequences, under 75% of them present only once. Regarding this clonotype: Its antigen is not known.

V was pared by 3 bases and J by 3 bases, with 7 bases of the junction left unmatched. The length of the CDR3 is 15 residues. From germline, CDR1 is SGHAT and CDR2 FQNNGV. The treatment: roughly 11-day PBMC culture with coronavirus spike peptide pools or control peptides (ViraFEST assay). Cell culture was performed with around 2 million PBMCs per well in the presence of 8 to 10 IU/ml IL-2 and 9.5 to 10 ug/ml peptide pools. The sample taken for sequencing was CD4+ T cells from blood, cultured in vitro. The receptor comes from a human donor who had recovered from COVID-19. The chain employs TRBV11-2 and TRBJ1-1, with 7 bases identical to TRBD1. Written as DNA, the CDR3 is TGTGCCAGCAGCTTCGGGACAGCCACTTACACTGAAGCTTTCTTT. Amino acid sequence: CASSFGTATYTEAFF.